Below are 27 T cell receptor beta chains sequenced from a single sample in a study of CD8+CD57+ T cells in acquired aplastic anemia. The template for TCR beta VDJ and CDR3 sequence profiling was genomic DNA. TCRdb reanalysed the reads using MiXCR and keeps one entry per CDR3 protein. The table has 95,000 to 120,000 distinct CDR3 sequences, under 60% seen once. Sequenced input: sorted CD4+, CD8+, or CD8+CD57+ T cells (not recorded which) from PBMCs. The receptors originated from a human donor in good health, serving as a control.

For this clonotype: A much larger clone differs from this one at a single base, so this may be a read error. The chain uses TRBV19 and TRBJ2-2, with D possibly matching TRBD2 (5 bases). The CDR3 is 17 amino acids. Per the germline V gene, CDR1 is LNHDA and CDR2 is SQIVND (reference sequence). In DNA form, the CDR3 reads TGTGCCAGTAGTATGGATATTATGACGAAATACACCGGGGAGCTGCTTTTT. It encodes CASSMDIMTKYTGELLF.

The chain links TRBV2 to TRBJ2-5; D is unclear. The CDR3 is 13 amino acids. Trimming cost V 6 bases and J 5 bases, with 13 bases left between them. Germline V gene data show CDR1 as SNHLY and CDR2 as FYNNEI. The CDR3 loop reads CASSPLRWETQYF. As DNA, the CDR3 is TGTGCCAGCAGCCCCTTGAGGTGGGAGACCCAGTACTTC. Looking up the rest from reference TRBV2 and TRBJ2-5 gives the full variable domain: EPEVTQTPSHQVTQMGQEVILRCVPISNHLYFYWYRQILGQKVEFLVSFYNNEISEKSEIFDDQFSVERPDGSNFTLKIRSTKLEDSAMYFCASSPLRWETQYFGPGTRLLVL.

The chain has TRBV2 and TRBJ1-6; D is possibly TRBD1 (5 bases). CDR3 length equals 13 residues. V lost 2 bases and J lost 9, with 8 bases in between. Germline V gene lookup returns CDR1 SNHLY and CDR2 FYNNEI. The CDR3 DNA follows: TGTGCCAGCAGTGAAATGGGGGGTTCACCCCTCCACTTT. Protein product: CASSEMGGSPLHF.

V is TRBV5-1 and J is TRBJ1-1, with D perhaps TRBD1 (6 bases). The CDR3 is 14 amino acids. Germline lookup yields CDR1 SGHRS and CDR2 YFSETQ. Trimming pared 4 bases from V and 0 bases from J, leaving 10 bases between. The CDR3 here is CASSEDSMNTEAFF. CDR3 DNA sequence: TGCGCCAGCAGCGAGGACAGCATGAACACTGAAGCTTTCTTT.

The J gene is TRBJ2-5, the V gene TRBV19, with TRBD1 identical over 10 bases. Germline V gene lookup returns CDR1 LNHDA and CDR2 SQIVND (reference sequence). V was clipped by 5 bases and J by 7 bases; unmatched bases: 7. This CDR3 has 14 residues. The DNA of the CDR3 is TGTGCCAGTAGTCCCGGGACAGGGGCCGGGACCCAGTACTTC. Its protein is CASSPGTGAGTQYF.

Of note for this clonotype: This may come from a read error, since a much larger clone is one base off. This sequence joins TRBV6-5 and TRBJ1-1; D unclear. CDR1 is MNHEY, CDR2 SVGAGI, per germline. The CDR3 totals 15 residues. V was clipped by 7 bases and J by 5 bases, with 20 bases between them. The CDR3: CASTPEGNGGTEAFF. The DNA for the CDR3 is TGTGCCAGCACCCCGGAGGGTAACGGAGGGACTGAAGCTTTCTTT.

This clonotype occurred once. The V call is TRBV7-8, the J call TRBJ1-5, with D possibly matching TRBD1 (5 bases). The length of the CDR3 is 15 residues. The germline V gene has CDR1 SGHVS and CDR2 FQNEAQ. Deletions cut 3 bases from V and 3 bases from J, with 12 bases between. CDR3: CASSFGGRDNQPQHF. The CDR3 nucleotides are TGTGCCAGCAGCTTCGGTGGCAGGGACAATCAGCCCCAGCATTTT. The complete variable domain, with remaining parts taken from reference TRBV7-8 and TRBJ1-5, reads GAGVSQSPRYKVAKRGQDVALRCDPISGHVSLFWYQQALGQGPEFLTYFQNEAQLDKSGLPSDRFFAERPEGSVSTLKIQRTQQEDSAVYLCASSFGGRDNQPQHFGDGTRLSIL.

This clonotype was detected ten times or more. The chain uses TRBV7-2 and TRBJ1-2; possibly TRBD1 for D (5 bases). Trimming left V 5 bases short and J 3 bases short, with 10 bases between. CDR3 length equals 13 residues. CDR1 is SGHTA, CDR2 FQGNSA, per germline. The CDR3, as DNA: TGTGCCAGCAGCCTTGGGACGGACTATGGCTACACCTTC. Its protein product is CASSLGTDYGYTF. Full variable domain (remainder filled in from reference TRBV7-2 and TRBJ1-2): GAGVSQSPSNKVTEKGKDVELRCDPISGHTALYWYRQSLGQGLEFLIYFQGNSAPDKSGLPSDRFSAERTGGSVSTLTIQRTQQEDSAVYLCASSLGTDYGYTFGSGTRLTVV.

V usage is TRBV19 and J usage is TRBJ2-7; 9 bases align to TRBD1. Unmatched junction bases numbered 5, after V lost 4 bases and J lost 4 bases. Germline V gene data show CDR1 as LNHDA and CDR2 as SQIVND (reference sequence). The CDR3 is made up of 14 amino acids. As DNA, the CDR3 is TGTGCCAGTAGTAAGGGACAGGGACTTTACGAGCAGTACTTC. Translation gives CASSKGQGLYEQYF.

The V and J genes are TRBV10-3 and TRBJ1-1; TRBD1 matches 8 bases. Looked up from germline, CDR1 is ENHRY and CDR2 is SYGVKD. V dropped 5 bases and J dropped 1; count of bases not matched to a gene: 3. This CDR3 region has 14 residues. The CDR3: CAISMGQENTEAFF. The CDR3 DNA reads as TGTGCCATCAGTATGGGACAGGAGAACACTGAAGCTTTCTTT.

For this clonotype: This may be a read error: a much more frequent sequence differs by one nucleotide. The chain joins TRBV14 to TRBJ1-4, with D unresolved. Germline-derived CDR1 and CDR2 are SGHDN and FVKESK. The CDR3 contains 14 residues. The CDR3 DNA is TGTGCCGGCAGCCAAGATTTTCGGCCGGAAAAACTGTTTTTT. Encoded protein: CAGSQDFRPEKLFF.

The rearrangement joins TRBV20-1 to TRBJ2-1; a possible D gene is TRBD1 (6 bases). Germline V gene lookup returns CDR1 DFQATT and CDR2 SNEGSKA (reference sequence). The CDR3 is 13 residues long. The CDR3 here is CAPRDTNYNEQFF. CDR3 coding DNA: TGCGCACCCAGGGACACCAACTACAATGAGCAGTTCTTC.

This sequence joins TRBV27 and TRBJ1-2; TRBD1 matches at 8 bases. From germline, CDR1 is MNHEY and CDR2 SMNVEV (reference sequence). The trim removed 3 bases at V and 7 bases at J, leaving 10 bases unmatched. This CDR3 is built from 15 residues. In nucleotides, the CDR3 is TGTGCCAGCAGTTTTGGAGCCAGGGGGCTGGCTGGCTACACCTTC. Amino acid sequence: CASSFGARGLAGYTF.

This clonotype was seen a handful of times. The CDR3 DNA reads as TGTGCCAGCAGCTCTGAGGGGGCTGAGACTAATGAAAAACTGTTTTTT. Protein: CASSSEGAETNEKLFF. V and J are TRBV7-2 and TRBJ1-4; 7 bases match TRBD1. This CDR3 is 16 amino acids long. J was trimmed by 2 bases and V by 4 bases; bases with no gene match: 7. Per germline, CDR1 SGHTA and CDR2 FQGNSA.

The V gene is TRBV15, the J gene TRBJ1-4, with 9 positions matching TRBD1. Germline V gives CDR1 LNHNV, CDR2 YYDKDF (reference sequence). The CDR3 length is 16 residues. V trimming: 0 bases; J trimming: 2 bases; junction bases outside the gene matches: 1. The CDR3 nucleotides are TGTGCCACCAGCAGAGATACAGGGGGCACTAATGAAAAACTGTTTTTT. Protein: CATSRDTGGTNEKLFF.

The rearrangement links TRBV29-1 to TRBJ1-1; maybe TRBD1 (5 bases). V lost 0 bases and J lost 6, with 11 bases in between. The germline CDR1 and CDR2 sequences are SQVTM and ANQGSEA. There are 13 residues in the CDR3. CDR3 coding DNA: TGCAGCGTTGAAGATAGAGGGGTTGCTGAAGCTTTCTTT. Amino acid sequence: CSVEDRGVAEAFF.

In this sample, this clonotype turned up many times. The chain joins TRBV12-3 or TRBV12-4 to TRBJ1-2, with D unclear. CDR3 size: 11 residues. The V gene lost 3 bases and the J gene lost 9 bases, with 8 bases spanning the gap. The CDR3 here is CASSFSQSYTF. The DNA for the CDR3 is TGTGCCAGCAGTTTCAGCCAGAGCTACACCTTC.

This clonotype was seen ten or more times. The chain links TRBV10-3 to TRBJ1-2; a possible D gene is TRBD1 (5 bases). This CDR3 is 17 amino acids long. V was clipped by 3 bases and J by 6 bases, with 23 bases between them. Germline V lookup: CDR1 ENHRY, CDR2 SYGVKD. The CDR3: CAISDEGTGGVMDGYTF. The CDR3 DNA follows: TGTGCCATCAGTGATGAGGGTACAGGCGGGGTTATGGATGGCTACACCTTC.

There are a few counts of this clonotype. The CDR3 coding sequence is TGTGCCAGCGGGACCGATCAAGAGACCCAGTACTTC. Translation gives CASGTDQETQYF. The rearrangement links TRBV2 to TRBJ2-5, with D perhaps being TRBD1 or TRBD2 (5 bases each). V was trimmed by 8 bases and J by 2 bases, leaving 9 bases between them. Germline assignment: CDR1 SNHLY and CDR2 FYNNEI. The CDR3 is 12 residues long.

This clonotype was found many times. This rearrangement joins TRBV10-1 to TRBJ2-1; D unresolved. The germline gives CDR1 WNHNN, CDR2 SYGVQD (reference sequence). CDR3 length: 14 amino acids. The V and J ends lost 8 bases and 3 bases respectively, with 14 bases between them. The CDR3, as DNA: TGCGCCAGCGGTAAGAGCACCCTCTACAATGAGCAGTTCTTC. Its translation: CASGKSTLYNEQFF.

The chain is built from TRBV29-1 and TRBJ1-3; tentatively, D is TRBD1 (6 bases). Trimming removed 5 bases from V and 2 bases from J, with 10 bases in between. The CDR3 consists of 13 residues. Germline V gives CDR1 SQVTM, CDR2 ANQGSEA. The CDR3 DNA follows: TGCAGCGTTCTACAGGGCCCTGGAAACACCATATATTTT. As protein: CSVLQGPGNTIYF.

The chain uses TRBV2 and TRBJ2-7; tentative D call: TRBD1 (6 bases). Trimming shortened V by 3 bases and J by 0 bases, and 9 bases separated the two germline ends. Germline loops: CDR1 SNHLY, CDR2 FYNNEI. The length of the CDR3 is 14 residues. As DNA, the CDR3 is TGTGCCAGCAGTGAGGAACAGGGCTCCTACGAGCAGTACTTC. Its protein product is CASSEEQGSYEQYF.

The V call is TRBV25-1, the J call TRBJ2-5; no reliable D call. V dropped 1 base and J dropped 3 bases, with 9 bases sitting between them. Germline V gene lookup returns CDR1 MGHDK and CDR2 SYGVNS. This CDR3 comprises 14 residues. CDR3 sequence: CASSESGSKETQYF. Here the CDR3 DNA reads TGTGCCAGCAGTGAATCTGGCAGTAAAGAGACCCAGTACTTC.

With respect to this clonotype: A much larger clone lies a single base off, so this may be a read error. This chain joins TRBV12-3 or TRBV12-4 and TRBJ2-1; 10 bases are shared with TRBD2. The CDR3 has 14 residues. The CDR3 nucleotides read TGTGCCTGCAGGCCTAGCGGGGGTTACAATGAGCAGTTCTTC. Protein sequence: CACRPSGGYNEQFF.

A note on this clonotype: Its ends do not fully match the called genes, so a read error is possible. This chain uses TRBV25-1 with TRBJ2-6; tentatively, D is TRBD1 (6 bases). CDR3 length: 15 residues. Looked up from germline, CDR1 is MGHDK and CDR2 is SYGVNS. CDR3 region: CASSPPSGAASVLTF. DNA of the CDR3: TGTGCCAGCAGTCCTCCCTCAGGGGCGGCCAGCGTCCTGACTTTC.

This clonotype was counted many times. This chain links TRBV7-6 with TRBJ2-7, with D unresolved. Germline V gene sequence: CDR1 SGHVS, CDR2 FNYEAQ. Trimming shortened V by 1 base and J by 2 bases, and 12 bases separated the two germline ends. The CDR3 totals 15 residues. CDR3 nucleotides: TGTGCCAGCAGCTTAGAACCCGGTGGCGCCTACGAGCAGTACTTC. As protein: CASSLEPGGAYEQYF.

This clonotype was detected ten times or more. The chain couples TRBV7-9 to TRBJ1-4, with 9 positions matching TRBD1. In germline, CDR1 is SEHNR, CDR2 FQNEAQ (reference sequence). V gave up 1 base and J gave up 5 bases; unmatched junction bases: 2. CDR3 length equals 15 residues. The CDR3 reads CASSLVDRGNEKLFF. The CDR3 bases are TGTGCCAGCAGCTTAGTGGACAGGGGAAATGAAAAACTGTTTTTT.